The rows below give T cell receptor beta chains drawn from one sample of a study of vaccination and CD4 T cells after COVID-19. Their antigens remain unidentified. MiXCR, applied by TCRdb to the PCR reads, yields one record per CDR3 protein. The sample consists of 11,000 to 15,000 distinct CDR3 sequences, about 51% of them appearing once. The sample comprised CD4+ T cells from blood, cultured in vitro. These TCRs come from a human donor who had recovered from COVID-19. The CDR3 runs from the conserved cysteine through the conserved F or W. A D gene is named only where the DNA matches it firmly. The listing skips clone size in some rows; elsewhere it reads once, few, many or a size class.

TRBJ2-3,TRBV19,TRBD2,-,CASSRTSGRAGDTQYF,TGTGCCAGTAGCAGGACTAGCGGGAGGGCCGGAGATACGCAGTATTTT
TRBJ2-7,TRBV19,TRBD2,few,CASSKYRTSHYYEQYF,TGTGCCAGTAGTAAATATCGGACTAGCCACTATTACGAGCAGTACTTC
TRBJ2-2,TRBV2,-,-,CATSLAENTGELFF,TGTGCCACCAGCTTAGCGGAAAACACCGGGGAGCTGTTTTTT
TRBJ1-2,TRBV6-5,TRBD1,-,CASSFFRGRDGYTF,TGTGCCAGCAGTTTCTTCAGGGGGCGGGATGGCTACACCTTC
TRBJ2-1,TRBV6-4,TRBD2,-,CASSDSAGGMDEQFF,TGTGCCAGCAGTGACTCGGCGGGAGGTATGGATGAGCAGTTCTTC
TRBJ2-3,TRBV20-1,-,-,CSARDPRGPTDTQYF,TGCAGTGCTAGAGATCCTAGGGGACCGACAGATACGCAGTATTTT
TRBJ2-1,TRBV7-8,TRBD2,-,CASSLERRGLAGGHGAEQFF,TGTGCCAGCAGCTTAGAGCGTCGAGGGCTAGCGGGAGGGCATGGAGCTGAGCAGTTCTTC
TRBJ2-6,TRBV24-1,-,-,CATSDSKRSGANVLTF,TGTGCCACCAGTGACTCGAAGAGGTCCGGGGCCAACGTCCTGACTTTC
TRBJ2-3,TRBV7-2,TRBD2,-,CASSPGGRKDTQYF,TGTGCCAGCAGCCCGGGGGGGCGCAAGGATACGCAGTATTTT
TRBJ1-6,TRBV6-5,TRBD1,-,CASSSTRDSEGAIYNSPLHF,TGTGCCAGCAGTTCAACGCGTGACAGTGAGGGGGCGATTTATAATTCACCCCTCCACTTT
TRBJ1-6,TRBV30,-,-,CAWSVIPFNSPLHF,TGTGCCTGGAGTGTAATCCCCTTTAATTCACCCCTCCACTTT
TRBJ1-5,TRBV28,TRBD1,-,CASSLWDRGDQPQHF,TGTGCCAGCAGTTTATGGGACAGGGGGGATCAGCCCCAGCATTTT
TRBJ2-1,TRBV27,TRBD2,-,CASRKLAGPYNEQFF,TGTGCCAGCAGGAAACTAGCGGGGCCCTACAATGAGCAGTTCTTC
TRBJ1-5,TRBV28,-,-,CASSFLKGGNQPQHF,TGTGCCAGCAGTTTCCTGAAGGGAGGCAATCAGCCCCAGCATTTT
TRBJ1-2,TRBV2,TRBD1,-,CASSGRGDRVRDYGYTF,TGTGCCAGCAGTGGGAGAGGGGACAGGGTAAGGGACTATGGCTACACCTTC
TRBJ1-2,TRBV7-8,-,-,CASSLGSDRASYGYTF,TGTGCCAGCAGCTTAGGGTCCGACAGAGCCTCCTATGGCTACACCTTC
TRBJ2-3,TRBV10-1,-,-,CASSAGPRDIFTDTQYF,TGCGCCAGCAGTGCAGGACCGCGAGACATATTCACAGATACGCAGTATTTT
TRBJ1-1,TRBV6-2/TRBV6-3,-,-,CASRHQDPGTEAFF,TGTGCCAGCAGGCATCAGGACCCGGGGACTGAAGCTTTCTTT
TRBJ1-3,TRBV19,-,-,CASSIIGGSGNTIYF,TGTGCCAGTAGTATCATTGGGGGCTCTGGAAACACCATATATTTT
TRBJ2-3,TRBV6-2/TRBV6-3,TRBD2,-,CASSYTGPHFSGKATHTQYF,TGTGCCAGCAGTTATACCGGTCCCCATTTTAGCGGGAAGGCCACTCATACGCAGTATTTT
TRBJ2-3,TRBV7-2,-,-,CASSPLWSTDTQYF,TGTGCCAGCAGCCCCCTATGGAGCACAGATACGCAGTATTTT
TRBJ1-5,TRBV2,-,-,CASSDKQINQPQHF,TGTGCCAGCAGTGACAAACAGATTAATCAGCCCCAGCATTTT
TRBJ2-2,TRBV27,-,-,CASRELTGELFF,TGTGCCAGCAGGGAACTCACCGGGGAGCTGTTTTTT
TRBJ2-5,TRBV5-6,TRBD2,few,CASSLVGREGETQYF,TGTGCCAGCAGCTTGGTCGGGAGGGAAGGAGAGACCCAGTACTTC
TRBJ1-4,TRBV20-1,TRBD1,-,CSAGRDRAIEKLFF,TGCAGTGCTGGACGGGACAGGGCAATTGAAAAACTGTTTTTT
TRBJ2-3,TRBV28,-,-,CATVAAPGTDTQYF,TGTGCCACCGTAGCGGCCCCCGGCACAGATACGCAGTATTTT
TRBJ1-5,TRBV29-1,-,once,CSVRRGPDQPQHF,TGCAGCGTTCGTCGGGGGCCTGATCAGCCCCAGCATTTT
TRBJ1-4,TRBV7-9,-,-,CASSLAPEKLFF,TGTGCCAGCAGCTTAGCGCCTGAAAAACTGTTTTTT
TRBJ1-5,TRBV6-1,TRBD1,few,CASSIRGANQPQHF,TGTGCCAGCAGTATCAGGGGGGCTAATCAGCCCCAGCATTTT
TRBJ2-3,TRBV27,-,few,CASRTAVSTDTQYF,TGTGCCAGCAGGACGGCGGTCTCCACAGATACGCAGTATTTT
TRBJ2-7,TRBV20-1,TRBD1,-,CSARDPTGIGQYF,TGCAGTGCTAGAGATCCGACAGGGATCGGGCAGTACTTC
TRBJ1-3,TRBV20-1,-,-,CSAKGGPVDTIYF,TGCAGTGCCAAGGGAGGTCCCGTGGACACCATATATTTT
TRBJ2-2,TRBV7-9,TRBD2,-,CASSSLAGRNTGELFF,TGCGCCAGCAGCTCGTTAGCGGGAAGGAACACCGGGGAGCTGTTTTTT
TRBJ2-2,TRBV11-3,TRBD2,few,CASSLGLDTGELFF,TGTGCCAGCAGCCTAGGACTAGACACCGGGGAGCTGTTTTTT
TRBJ1-4,TRBV15,TRBD1,-,CATSRDSGTGYEKLFF,TGTGCCACCAGCAGAGATTCCGGGACAGGTTATGAAAAACTGTTTTTT
TRBJ2-1,TRBV20-1,TRBD2,-,CSAREPGGAGGRNEQFF,TGCAGTGCTAGAGAACCAGGGGGAGCGGGAGGGCGAAATGAGCAGTTCTTC
TRBJ1-6,TRBV20-1,TRBD1,-,CSAMPGQGSYSPLHF,TGCAGTGCTATGCCCGGACAGGGGAGTTATTCACCCCTCCACTTT
TRBJ2-3,TRBV2,TRBD2,few,CASSEALSGLALADTQYF,TGTGCCAGCAGTGAGGCCTTATCGGGACTAGCGCTTGCAGATACGCAGTATTTT
TRBJ1-1,TRBV27,-,-,CASSPLGQSFAEAFF,TGTGCCAGCAGTCCCCTAGGACAGTCTTTTGCTGAAGCTTTCTTT
TRBJ1-2,TRBV7-2,TRBD1,few,CASSSDRANYGYTF,TGTGCCAGCAGCTCGGACAGGGCTAACTATGGCTACACCTTC
TRBJ2-3,TRBV24-1,TRBD2,-,CATSDLSGSKSDTQYF,TGTGCCACCAGTGATCTGAGCGGGAGTAAATCGGATACGCAGTATTTT
TRBJ2-1,TRBV7-2,-,-,CASSLARNAYNEQFF,TGTGCCAGCAGCTTAGCGCGAAACGCGTACAATGAGCAGTTCTTC
TRBJ2-6,TRBV27,-,medium-sized,CATTTLFSGANVLTF,TGTGCCACTACGACACTGTTTTCTGGGGCCAACGTCCTGACTTTC
TRBJ2-3,TRBV10-3,-,few,CATQANPDTQYF,TGTGCCACCCAGGCAAATCCAGATACGCAGTATTTT
TRBJ2-5,TRBV10-3,-,-,CAISDHQETQYF,TGTGCCATCAGTGACCACCAAGAGACCCAGTACTTC
TRBJ2-5,TRBV4-1,-,-,CASSSERLRPAGIGETQYF,TGCGCCAGCAGCTCCGAGCGCCTGAGGCCAGCGGGTATAGGGGAGACCCAGTACTTC
TRBJ2-7,TRBV20-1,-,-,CSAWDPHYEQYF,TGCAGTGCCTGGGACCCTCACTACGAGCAGTACTTC
TRBJ2-1,TRBV28,TRBD2,-,CASKYRPRRGLAGVGSYNEQFF,TGTGCCAGCAAGTACCGGCCCCGGAGGGGACTAGCGGGAGTTGGCTCCTACAATGAGCAGTTCTTC